Listed here are 13 T cell receptor beta chains from one sample, sequenced in a study of blood T cell repertoires in COVID-19 (dated by TCRdb to the early 2020s). Libraries were prepared through the immunoSEQ multiplex PCR assay. TCRdb's version of the immuneACCESS table is confined to in-frame rearrangements and falls short of the full clone set. An unresolved V gene accounts for under half of the shortfall where checked; the remainder is of unknown origin. For this sample there are a few hundred thousand clones; around four fifths appear just once. The leading ten clones occupy less than 4.5% of the sample. The sample comprised peripheral blood. These receptors were obtained from a woman aged 50 to 60 with active or convalescent COVID-19.

The chain combines TRBV19 with TRBJ1-5; D is possibly TRBD1 (6 bases). This CDR3 is built from 15 residues. CDR1 and CDR2 (germline): LNHDA, SQIVND (reference sequence). V was cut by 2 bases and J by 5 bases, with 13 bases left in between. CDR3 sequence reads: CASSIFWTADQPQHF. The CDR3 DNA is TGTGCCAGTAGTATATTCTGGACAGCCGATCAGCCCCAGCATTTT.

V usage is TRBV30 and J usage is TRBJ2-1; 11 bases map to TRBD2. V lost 5 bases, J lost 5 bases, and 8 bases stayed unmatched. The CDR3 runs 15 residues. Germline CDR1 GTSNPN, CDR2 SVGIG (reference sequence). CDR3 loop: CAWPPGLAVHNEQFF. The CDR3 DNA reads as TGTGCCTGGCCTCCGGGACTAGCGGTTCACAATGAGCAGTTCTTC.

The chain links TRBV5-4 to TRBJ1-1, with 7 bases lining up with TRBD1. There are 14 residues in the CDR3. Germline CDR1 SGHNT, CDR2 YYREEE (reference sequence). V shed 4 bases and J 2 bases; nucleotides not matched to a gene: 5. The CDR3 sequence is CASSPQGVNTEAFF. CDR3 DNA: TGTGCCAGCAGCCCGCAGGGGGTTAACACTGAAGCTTTCTTT.

CDR3 in amino acids: CASSYLRSGNTEAFF. DNA for the CDR3: TGTGCCAGCAGTTACCTGAGGTCGGGAAACACTGAAGCTTTCTTT. V is TRBV6-5 and J is TRBJ1-1; D not certain. The CDR3 length is 15 residues. V gave up 2 bases and J gave up 2 bases, with 12 bases separating them. Germline V gene lookup returns CDR1 MNHEY and CDR2 SVGAGI.

This sequence joins TRBV27 and TRBJ2-5; TRBD2 matches 10 bases. Germline loops: CDR1 MNHEY, CDR2 SMNVEV (reference sequence). J lost 1 base, V lost 4 bases, and 3 bases had no gene match. This CDR3 has 15 residues. CDR3 nucleotide sequence: TGTGCCAGCAGTTCGACTAGCGGGCTCCAAGAGACCCAGTACTTC. Residues: CASSSTSGLQETQYF.

This chain uses TRBV25-1 with TRBJ2-1, with D possibly matching TRBD1 (5 bases). Germline CDR1 MGHDK, CDR2 SYGVNS. V lost 1 base to trimming and J lost 0 bases, with 10 bases between them. There are 16 residues in the CDR3. DNA for the CDR3: TGTGCCAGCAGTGAATTTCAGGGCAGCTCCTACAATGAGCAGTTCTTC. Amino acids: CASSEFQGSSYNEQFF.

The chain combines TRBV10-3 with TRBJ2-7, with 16 nucleotides matching TRBD2. Germline V gives CDR1 ENHRY, CDR2 SYGVKD. The CDR3 sequence is 19 residues long. V shed 5 bases, J shed 6 bases, and the junction held 16 bases outside the gene matches. CDR3 DNA: TGTGCCATCAGTCGGGGACTAGCGGGAGGGCCCTCCTCCGGCTCCGAGCAGTACTTC. It specifies CAISRGLAGGPSSGSEQYF.

The chain employs TRBV9 and TRBJ1-4; D gene unclear. Looked up from germline, CDR1 is SGDLS and CDR2 is YYNGEE. This CDR3 has 15 residues. The ends were cut back, 0 bases at V and 8 bases at J, with 14 bases in the middle. CDR3 in amino acids: CASSVAAELNEKLFF. CDR3 nucleotide sequence: TGTGCCAGCAGCGTAGCCGCCGAGTTGAACGAAAAACTGTTTTTT.

The rearrangement links TRBV6-4 to TRBJ1-6, with 7 positions matching TRBD1. Trimming removed 6 bases from V and 10 bases from J; junction bases left unmatched: 9. Looked up from germline, CDR1 is MRHNA and CDR2 is SNTAGT. The CDR3 runs to 14 residues. The CDR3 region is CASRETGSGSPLHF. The CDR3 nucleotides read TGTGCCAGCAGAGAGACAGGGTCTGGATCACCCCTCCACTTT.

The rearrangement links TRBV6-5 to TRBJ2-1, with TRBD1 as a possible D gene (6 bases). The CDR3 has 13 amino acids. Germline V lookup: CDR1 MNHEY, CDR2 SVGAGI. The germline V and J ends were trimmed by 6 bases and 15 bases, with 21 bases remaining between them. As DNA, the CDR3 is TGTGCCAGCAGCCAAGGGACCACAGGGAGAGTGTTCTTC. This translates into CASSQGTTGRVFF.

This clone was counted a few times. The chain is built from TRBV10-3 and TRBJ1-3, with a tentative D call TRBD1 (6 bases). This CDR3 comprises 16 residues. The germline V and J ends were trimmed by 5 bases and 0 bases, with 14 bases remaining between them. CDR1 and CDR2 (germline): ENHRY, SYGVKD. The CDR3 loop is CAISYQGSDSGNTIYF. The CDR3 region has the DNA TGTGCCATCAGTTACCAGGGGTCAGACTCTGGAAACACCATATATTTT.

The chain links TRBV3-1 (or the pseudogene TRBV3-2) to TRBJ2-7; possibly TRBD2 for D (6 bases). This CDR3 is built from 14 residues. From germline, CDR1 is LGHDT and CDR2 YNNKEL (reference sequence). V lost 4 bases to trimming and J lost 0 bases, with 10 bases between them. This CDR3 reads CASSRDLSSYEQYF. In DNA, the CDR3 is TGTGCCAGCAGCCGGGACTTATCCTCCTACGAGCAGTACTTC.

The rearrangement joins TRBV5-1 to TRBJ1-2; a possible D gene is TRBD1 (6 bases). The CDR3 extends over 15 amino acids. V lost 5 bases and J 0 bases, leaving 14 bases between the germline ends. CDR1 and CDR2 from the germline V gene are SGHRS and YFSETQ. CDR3 sequence: CASRVGQNTNYGYTF. The DNA of the CDR3 is TGCGCCAGCAGAGTAGGACAGAACACTAACTATGGCTACACCTTC.